The present T cell receptor beta chain was sequenced within a study of cytomegalovirus exposure and HLA in healthy donors. J was trimmed by 0 bases and V by 4 bases; bases with no gene match: 6. This CDR3 contains 15 residues. The germline V gene has CDR1 MGHDK and CDR2 SYGVNS. PCR was performed using 60 Vbeta and 13 Jbeta primers. The assay was immunoSEQ multiplex PCR, and TCRdb's table has in-frame clones only and misses some. The table records 150,000 to 200,000 clones, about three quarters of them present only once. The chain couples TRBV25-1 to TRBJ2-7; 7 nucleotides line up with TRBD1. Sequences were obtained from PBMCs. This clonotype was sampled from a man aged 18 to 29 in good health and CMV-seronegative. The CDR3: CASSGPGQSSYEQYF. The CDR3, as DNA: TGTGCCAGCAGTGGTCCGGGACAGTCCTCCTACGAGCAGTACTTC.